This T cell receptor beta chain appears in the sequencing data of a study of T cell changes during pregnancy in multiple sclerosis. Data came from immunoSEQ multiplex PCR; TCRdb stores just in-frame clones and leaves some out. Among tens of thousands of clones listed, approximately 90% were seen once. The germline V and J ends were trimmed by 6 bases and 8 bases, with 20 bases remaining between them. The CDR3 totals 15 residues. Germline lookup yields CDR1 SGHRS and CDR2 YFSETQ. This receptor was identified in a female donor with multiple sclerosis, enrolled in a pregnancy study. The chain links TRBV5-1 to TRBJ1-4, with no clear D. This sample comprised peripheral blood, obtained before pregnancy. The CDR3 loop is CASTHSLAGREKLFF. DNA of the CDR3: TGCGCCAGCACTCATAGCTTGGCCGGAAGAGAAAAACTGTTTTTT. The entire variable domain, with the rest obtained from reference TRBV5-1 and TRBJ1-4, is as follows: KAGVTQTPRYLIKTRGQQVTLSCSPISGHRSVSWYQQTPGQGLQFLFEYFSETQRNKGNFPGRFSGRQFSNSRSEMNVSTLELGDSALYLCASTHSLAGREKLFFGSGTQLSVL.